This T cell receptor (beta chain) came from a study of blood T cell repertoires in COVID-19. Across the study: Acute and convalescent COVID-19 samples came from the United States, Italy and Spain.

Original data processing: Scientists estimated how many nucleated cells there were by amplifying reference gene primers. Only in-frame clones appear in the TCRdb table, and some are missing; sequencing was by immunoSEQ multiplex PCR. The V and J calls and clone size were taken over from that table, and D and trimming were inferred from the DNA. The table lists 200,000 or so clones, about 90% of them singletons, with roughly a tenth in the top ten. This CDR3 comprises 16 residues. The germline V gene encodes CDR1 SGHNT and CDR2 YENEEA. J lost 5 bases, V lost 4 bases, and 10 bases had no gene match. The TCR was taken from a man aged 25-45 years who had recovered from COVID-19. The chain combines TRBV11-3 with TRBJ2-1; 8 bases match TRBD2. Sequencing was performed on PBMCs or T cells enriched from blood (not recorded which). The DNA for the CDR3 is TGTGCCAGCAGCTCACCAAGCGGGAGTCCCAACAATGAGCAGTTCTTC. Protein product: CASSSPSGSPNNEQFF. Complete variable domain (other parts from reference TRBV11-3 and TRBJ2-1): EAGVVQSPRYKIIEKKQPVAFWCNPISGHNTLYWYLQNLGQGPELLIRYENEEAVDDSQLPKDRFSAERLKGVDSTLKIQPAELGDSAVYLCASSSPSGSPNNEQFFGPGTRLTVL.